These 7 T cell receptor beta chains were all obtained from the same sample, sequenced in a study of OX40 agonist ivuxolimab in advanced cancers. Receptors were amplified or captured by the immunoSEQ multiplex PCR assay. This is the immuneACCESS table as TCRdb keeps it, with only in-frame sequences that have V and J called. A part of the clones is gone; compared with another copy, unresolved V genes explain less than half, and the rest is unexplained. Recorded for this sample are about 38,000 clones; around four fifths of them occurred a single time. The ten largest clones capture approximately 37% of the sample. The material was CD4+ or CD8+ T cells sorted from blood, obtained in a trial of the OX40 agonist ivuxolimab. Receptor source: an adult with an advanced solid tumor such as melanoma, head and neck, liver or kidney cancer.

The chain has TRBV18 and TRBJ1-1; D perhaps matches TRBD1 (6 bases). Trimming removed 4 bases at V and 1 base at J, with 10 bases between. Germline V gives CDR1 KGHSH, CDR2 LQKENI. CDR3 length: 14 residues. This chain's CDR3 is CASSLGTTNTEAFF. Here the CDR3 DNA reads TGTGCCAGCTCACTTGGGACAACGAACACTGAAGCTTTCTTT.

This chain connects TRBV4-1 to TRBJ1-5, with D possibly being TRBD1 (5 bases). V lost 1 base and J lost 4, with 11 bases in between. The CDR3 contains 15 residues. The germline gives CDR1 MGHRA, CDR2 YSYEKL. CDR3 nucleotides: TGCGCCAGCAGCCAAGCCCGGGGCGCAAATCAGCCCCAGCATTTT. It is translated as CASSQARGANQPQHF.

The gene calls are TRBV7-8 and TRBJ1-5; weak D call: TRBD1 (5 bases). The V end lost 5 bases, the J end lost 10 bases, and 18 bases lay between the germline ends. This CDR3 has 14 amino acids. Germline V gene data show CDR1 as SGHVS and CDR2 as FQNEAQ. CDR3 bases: TGTGCCAGCAGCACTTACATCCAGGGCAGCCCCCAGCATTTT. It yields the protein CASSTYIQGSPQHF.

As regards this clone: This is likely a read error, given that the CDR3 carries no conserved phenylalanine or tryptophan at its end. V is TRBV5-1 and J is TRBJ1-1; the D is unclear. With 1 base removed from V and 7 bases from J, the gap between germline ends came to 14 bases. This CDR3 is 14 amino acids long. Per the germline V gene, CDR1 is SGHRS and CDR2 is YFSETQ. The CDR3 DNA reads TGCGCCAGCAGCTTGTACCCCAGTACGATTGAAGCTTTCCTT. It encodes CASSLYPSTIEAFL.

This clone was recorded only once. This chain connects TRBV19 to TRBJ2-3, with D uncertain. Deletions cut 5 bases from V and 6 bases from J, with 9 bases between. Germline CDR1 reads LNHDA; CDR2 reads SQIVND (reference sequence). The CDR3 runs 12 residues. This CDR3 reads CASSEDGDTQYF. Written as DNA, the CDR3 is TGTGCCAGTAGTGAGGACGGGGATACGCAGTATTTT.

The CDR3 nucleotides read TGTGCCAGCAGCTTCCTAGCGGGAGCCACAGATACGCAGTATTTT. It is translated as CASSFLAGATDTQYF. The rearrangement joins TRBV7-9 to TRBJ2-3; 10 bases are shared with TRBD2. The CDR3 has 15 residues. Germline V gene data show CDR1 as SEHNR and CDR2 as FQNEAQ (reference sequence). With 3 bases clipped from V and 2 bases from J, the junction kept 2 bases outside the gene matches.

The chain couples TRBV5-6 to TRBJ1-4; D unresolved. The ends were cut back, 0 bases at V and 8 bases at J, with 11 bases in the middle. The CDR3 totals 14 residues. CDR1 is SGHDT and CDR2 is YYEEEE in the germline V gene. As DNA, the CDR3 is TGTGCCAGCAGCTTGGCAGTTTCGGGGGAAAAACTGTTTTTT. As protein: CASSLAVSGEKLFF.